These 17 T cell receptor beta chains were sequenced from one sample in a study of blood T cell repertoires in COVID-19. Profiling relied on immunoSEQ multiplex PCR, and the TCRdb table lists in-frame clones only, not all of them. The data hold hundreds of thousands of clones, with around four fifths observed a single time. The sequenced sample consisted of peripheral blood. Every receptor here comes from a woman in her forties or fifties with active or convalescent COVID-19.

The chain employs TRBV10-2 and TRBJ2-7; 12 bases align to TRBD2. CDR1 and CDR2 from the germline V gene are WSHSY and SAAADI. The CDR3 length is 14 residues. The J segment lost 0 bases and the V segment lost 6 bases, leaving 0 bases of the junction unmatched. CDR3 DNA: TGCGCCAGCAGGGGACTAGCGGGCTCCTACGAGCAGTACTTC. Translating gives CASRGLAGSYEQYF.

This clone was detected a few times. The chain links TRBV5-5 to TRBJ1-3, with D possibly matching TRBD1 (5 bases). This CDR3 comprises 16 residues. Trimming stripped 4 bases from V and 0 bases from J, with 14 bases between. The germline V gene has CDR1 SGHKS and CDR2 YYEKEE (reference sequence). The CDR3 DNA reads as TGTGCCAGCAGCCCGAATCCGGGGGGCTCTGGAAACACCATATATTTT. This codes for CASSPNPGGSGNTIYF.

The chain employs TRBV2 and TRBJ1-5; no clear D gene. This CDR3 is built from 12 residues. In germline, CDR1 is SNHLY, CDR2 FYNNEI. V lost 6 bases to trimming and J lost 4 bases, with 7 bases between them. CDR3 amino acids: CASSGLNQPQHF. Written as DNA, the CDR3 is TGTGCCAGCAGCGGACTTAATCAGCCCCAGCATTTT.

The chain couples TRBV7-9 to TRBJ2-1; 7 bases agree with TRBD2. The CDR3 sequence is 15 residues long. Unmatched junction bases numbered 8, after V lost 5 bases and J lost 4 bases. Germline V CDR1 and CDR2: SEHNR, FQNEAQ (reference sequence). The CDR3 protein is CASSARTSSYNEQFF. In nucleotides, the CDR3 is TGTGCCAGCAGCGCCCGGACTAGTTCTTACAATGAGCAGTTCTTC.

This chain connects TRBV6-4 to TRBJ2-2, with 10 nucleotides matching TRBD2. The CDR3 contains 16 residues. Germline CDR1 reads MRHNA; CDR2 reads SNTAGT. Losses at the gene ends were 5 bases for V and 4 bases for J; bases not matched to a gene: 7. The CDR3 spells CASSLLAGGSTGELFF. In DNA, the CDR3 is TGTGCCAGCAGTCTTTTAGCGGGAGGATCCACCGGGGAGCTGTTTTTT.

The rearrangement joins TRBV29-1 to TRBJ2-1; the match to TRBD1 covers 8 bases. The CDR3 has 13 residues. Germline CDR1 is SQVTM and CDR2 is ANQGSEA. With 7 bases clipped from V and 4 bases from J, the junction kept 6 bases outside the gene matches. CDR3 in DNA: TGCAGCGGGGGGACAGGAGGATACAATGAGCAGTTCTTC. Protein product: CSGGTGGYNEQFF.

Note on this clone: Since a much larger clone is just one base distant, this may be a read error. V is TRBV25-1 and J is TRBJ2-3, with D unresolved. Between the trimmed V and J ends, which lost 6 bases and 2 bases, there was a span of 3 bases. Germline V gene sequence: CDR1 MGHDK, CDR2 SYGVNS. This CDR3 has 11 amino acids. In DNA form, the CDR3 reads TGTGCCAGCAGCTCCACAGATACGCAGTATTTT. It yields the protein CASSSTDTQYF.

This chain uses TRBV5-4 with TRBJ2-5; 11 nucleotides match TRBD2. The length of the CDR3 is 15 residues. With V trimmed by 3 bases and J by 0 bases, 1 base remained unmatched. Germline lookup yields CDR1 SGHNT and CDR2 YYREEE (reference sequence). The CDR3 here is CASSSGLADQETQYF. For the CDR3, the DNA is TGTGCCAGCAGCTCGGGACTAGCGGACCAAGAGACCCAGTACTTC.

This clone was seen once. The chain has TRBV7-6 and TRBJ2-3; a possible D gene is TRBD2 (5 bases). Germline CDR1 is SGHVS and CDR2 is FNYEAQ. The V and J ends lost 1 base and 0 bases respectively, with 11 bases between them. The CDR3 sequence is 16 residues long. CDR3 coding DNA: TGTGCCAGCAGCTTAGGGACTTCTCCTAGCACAGATACGCAGTATTTT. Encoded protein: CASSLGTSPSTDTQYF.

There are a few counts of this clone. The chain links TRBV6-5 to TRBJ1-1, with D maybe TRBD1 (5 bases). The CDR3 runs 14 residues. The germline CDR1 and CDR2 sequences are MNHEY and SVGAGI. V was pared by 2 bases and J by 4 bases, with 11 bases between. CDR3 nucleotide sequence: TGTGCCAGCAGTTACGCGGCAGGGCTCACTGAAGCTTTCTTT. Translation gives CASSYAAGLTEAFF.

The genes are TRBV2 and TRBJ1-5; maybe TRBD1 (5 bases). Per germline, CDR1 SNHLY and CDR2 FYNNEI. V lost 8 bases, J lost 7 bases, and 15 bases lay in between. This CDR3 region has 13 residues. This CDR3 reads CASDVERGQPQHF. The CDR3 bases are TGTGCCAGCGACGTGGAGCGGGGCCAGCCCCAGCATTTT.

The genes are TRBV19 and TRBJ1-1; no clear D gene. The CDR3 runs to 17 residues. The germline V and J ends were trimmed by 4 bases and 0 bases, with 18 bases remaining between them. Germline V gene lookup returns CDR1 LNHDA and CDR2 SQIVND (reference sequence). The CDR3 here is CASSTTGDWYMNTEAFF. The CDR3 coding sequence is TGTGCCAGTAGTACCACTGGTGACTGGTACATGAACACTGAAGCTTTCTTT.

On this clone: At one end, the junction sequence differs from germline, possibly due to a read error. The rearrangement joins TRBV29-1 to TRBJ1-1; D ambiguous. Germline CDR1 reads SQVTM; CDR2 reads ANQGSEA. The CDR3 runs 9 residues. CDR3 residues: CSVVPGTQF. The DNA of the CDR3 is TGCAGCGTTGTACCAGGAACGCAATTT.

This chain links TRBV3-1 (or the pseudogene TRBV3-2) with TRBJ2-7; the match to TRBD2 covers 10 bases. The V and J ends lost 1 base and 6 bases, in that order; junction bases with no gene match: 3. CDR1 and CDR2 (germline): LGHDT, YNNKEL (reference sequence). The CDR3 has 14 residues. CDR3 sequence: CASSQVSGRSEQYF. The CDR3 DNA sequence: TGTGCCAGCAGCCAAGTTAGCGGGAGGAGCGAGCAGTACTTC.

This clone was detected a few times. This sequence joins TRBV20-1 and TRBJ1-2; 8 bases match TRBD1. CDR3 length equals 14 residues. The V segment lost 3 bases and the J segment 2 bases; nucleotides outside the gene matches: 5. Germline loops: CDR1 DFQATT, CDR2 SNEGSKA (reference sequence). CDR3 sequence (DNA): TGCAGTGCTAGTTTGACAGGGGCCAACTATGGCTACACCTTC. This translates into CSASLTGANYGYTF.

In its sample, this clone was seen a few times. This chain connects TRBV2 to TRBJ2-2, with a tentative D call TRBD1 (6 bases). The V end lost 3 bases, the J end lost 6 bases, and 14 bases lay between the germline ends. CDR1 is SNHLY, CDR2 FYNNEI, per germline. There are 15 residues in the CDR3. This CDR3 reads CASSEAFTGPGELFF. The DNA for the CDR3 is TGTGCCAGCAGTGAGGCGTTCACAGGGCCCGGGGAGCTGTTTTTT.

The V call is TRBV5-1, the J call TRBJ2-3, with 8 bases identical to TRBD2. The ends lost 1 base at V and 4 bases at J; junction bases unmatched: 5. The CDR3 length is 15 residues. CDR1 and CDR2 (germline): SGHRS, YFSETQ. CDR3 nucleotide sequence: TGCGCCAGCAGCTTGTCGGGAGGGCCTGCAGATACGCAGTATTTT. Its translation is CASSLSGGPADTQYF.